This passage covers 21 T cell receptor beta chains from one sample sequenced in a study of blood T cell repertoires in COVID-19. Data came from immunoSEQ multiplex PCR; TCRdb stores just in-frame clones and leaves some out. The repertoire includes just over 300,000 clones, around 89% of them detected once, and roughly a tenth sits in the top ten. The sequenced material came from PBMCs or T cells enriched from blood (not recorded which). The receptors were sampled from a woman between 40 and 50 years old who had recovered from COVID-19.

The J gene is TRBJ2-3, the V gene TRBV3-1 (or the pseudogene TRBV3-2); weak D call: TRBD2 (6 bases). Germline V lookup: CDR1 LGHDT, CDR2 YNNKEL (reference sequence). Trimming removed 4 bases at V and 5 bases at J, with 13 bases between. The CDR3 extends over 14 amino acids. CDR3 DNA sequence: TGTGCCAGCAGCCTTGGGGGGTCCGTAGATACGCAGTATTTT. Its translation is CASSLGGSVDTQYF.

To note about this clone: The junction does not match germline at one end; this may be a read error. The CDR3 coding sequence is TGTGCTAGCAGCTTAGGAGACAGGGGGACTGAGCAGTTCTTC. Encoded protein: CASSLGDRGTEQFF. The chain recombines TRBV7-7 with TRBJ2-1, with 9 bases fitting TRBD1. CDR3 size: 14 residues. Germline V gene data show CDR1 as SSHAT and CDR2 as FNYEAQ (reference sequence).

This clone appeared a single time. This chain connects TRBV27 to TRBJ2-4; unclear D gene. Between the trimmed V and J ends, which lost 3 bases and 4 bases, there was a span of 10 bases. The germline CDR1 and CDR2 sequences are MNHEY and SMNVEV (reference sequence). The CDR3 has 14 amino acids. The CDR3 DNA is TGTGCCAGCAGTTTCGGGTCGGGTAAAAACATTCAGTACTTC. This encodes CASSFGSGKNIQYF.

This clone was seen once. The rearrangement links TRBV7-2 to TRBJ2-7; 10 nucleotides agree with TRBD1. Germline V gene data show CDR1 as SGHTA and CDR2 as FQGNSA. The V and J ends lost 5 bases and 3 bases, in that order; junction bases with no gene match: 10. CDR3 length equals 16 residues. The CDR3 nucleotides read TGTGCCAGCAGCCCATCCGGACAGGGGGTGGTCTACGAGCAGTACTTC. Protein product: CASSPSGQGVVYEQYF.

The V gene is TRBV15, the J gene TRBJ2-3; 11 nucleotides match TRBD2. This CDR3 region has 15 residues. Losses at the gene ends were 5 bases for V and 5 bases for J; bases not matched to a gene: 6. Germline V gene data show CDR1 as LNHNV and CDR2 as YYDKDF (reference sequence). The CDR3 bases are TGTGCCACCAGCCTACTAGCGGGAGTAATAGATACGCAGTATTTT. Protein: CATSLLAGVIDTQYF.

The genes are TRBV6-6 and TRBJ2-7; 13 nucleotides match TRBD2. The CDR3 covers 16 residues. Germline CDR1 is MNHNY and CDR2 is SVGAGI (reference sequence). V trimming: 0 bases; J trimming: 3 bases; junction bases outside the gene matches: 2. CDR3 in DNA: TGTGCCAGCAGTTACTCAGGACTAGCGGGAGTCTACGAGCAGTACTTC. It encodes CASSYSGLAGVYEQYF.

V gene TRBV19 combines with J gene TRBJ1-1; TRBD1 matches at 7 bases. Germline assignment: CDR1 LNHDA and CDR2 SQIVND (reference sequence). Trimming took 9 bases from V and 1 from J; bases not matched to a gene: 5. This CDR3 is built from 13 residues. CDR3 sequence: CASSGTANTEAFF. CDR3 sequence (DNA): TGTGCCAGCTCTGGGACAGCGAACACTGAAGCTTTCTTT. Drawing the rest from reference TRBV19 and TRBJ1-1, the complete variable domain is DGGITQSPKYLFRKEGQNVTLSCEQNLNHDAMYWYRQDPGQGLRLIYYSQIVNDFQKGDIAEGYSVSREKKESFPLTVTSAQKNPTAFYLCASSGTANTEAFFGQGTRLTVV.

The V call is TRBV2, the J call TRBJ2-3, with D possibly being TRBD1 (5 bases). Looked up from germline, CDR1 is SNHLY and CDR2 is FYNNEI. Between the trimmed V and J ends, which lost 6 bases and 4 bases, there was a span of 26 bases. The CDR3 sequence is 18 residues long. CDR3 in amino acids: CASRPMRRQNQGADTQYF. CDR3 sequence (DNA): TGTGCCAGCAGACCCATGAGACGACAGAACCAAGGGGCAGATACGCAGTATTTT.

Worth noting for this clone: Other DNA sequences in the same sample also yield this CDR3. The chain recombines TRBV15 with TRBJ2-2; D remains unclear. CDR3 length equals 14 residues. The germline V gene has CDR1 LNHNV and CDR2 YYDKDF (reference sequence). With 0 bases removed from V and 2 bases from J, the gap between germline ends came to 4 bases. Here the CDR3 reads CATSRELNTGELFF. The CDR3 nucleotides read TGTGCCACCAGCAGAGAATTAAACACCGGGGAGCTGTTTTTT.

V gene TRBV5-4 combines with J gene TRBJ1-4; TRBD1 aligns across 9 bases. CDR3 length equals 17 residues. The V and J ends lost 5 bases and 3 bases, in that order; junction bases with no gene match: 11. Looked up from germline, CDR1 is SGHNT and CDR2 is YYREEE (reference sequence). In DNA form, the CDR3 reads TGTGCCAGCAGTTTCACAGGGGGCGGGAAAGCTAATGAAAAACTGTTTTTT. This encodes CASSFTGGGKANEKLFF.

This chain uses TRBV4-3 with TRBJ2-1; D is unresolved. V was shortened by 0 bases and J by 4 bases, with 7 bases between the two germline ends. CDR3 size: 14 residues. CDR1 and CDR2 from the germline V gene are LGHNA and YSLEER. CDR3 loop: CASSQEARYNEQFF. The CDR3 bases are TGCGCCAGCAGCCAAGAGGCCAGATACAATGAGCAGTTCTTC.

The V and J genes are TRBV5-8 and TRBJ1-5; D remains unclear. The CDR3 length is 13 residues. Germline CDR1 and CDR2: SGHTS and YDEGEE. V was clipped by 4 bases and J by 8 bases, with 13 bases between them. CDR3 in amino acids: CASSAVPRKPQHF. CDR3 coding DNA: TGTGCCAGCAGCGCGGTCCCGAGGAAGCCCCAGCATTTT.

This rearrangement joins TRBV24-1 to TRBJ2-7, with D unclear. V was pared by 2 bases and J by 4 bases, with 5 bases between. Germline lookup yields CDR1 KGHDR and CDR2 SFDVKD. The CDR3 runs to 12 residues. CDR3 nucleotide sequence: TGTGCCACCAGTGATTCCCAGTACGAGCAGTACTTC. It specifies CATSDSQYEQYF.

The chain employs TRBV5-1 and TRBJ1-5; D is perhaps TRBD1 (5 bases). CDR3 length: 14 residues. Germline-derived CDR1 and CDR2 are SGHRS and YFSETQ. V was clipped by 0 bases and J by 4 bases, with 8 bases between them. In nucleotides, the CDR3 is TGCGCCAGCAGCTTGGATACAGGAAATCAGCCCCAGCATTTT. Encoded protein: CASSLDTGNQPQHF.

J is TRBJ2-1 and V is TRBV24-1; TRBD2 aligns across 10 bases. The CDR3 loop spans 13 amino acids. Germline V CDR1 and CDR2: KGHDR, SFDVKD. Trimming at V came to 9 bases and at J to 2 bases, leaving 0 bases not matched to a gene. CDR3 loop: CATGTSAYNEQFF. The CDR3 nucleotides are TGTGCCACCGGGACTAGCGCCTACAATGAGCAGTTCTTC.

The chain joins TRBV5-1 to TRBJ2-3; D is unclear. Looked up from germline, CDR1 is SGHRS and CDR2 is YFSETQ. V was clipped by 0 bases and J by 2 bases, with 10 bases between them. CDR3 length: 15 residues. The CDR3 sequence: CASSLAQAATDTQYF. Written as DNA, the CDR3 is TGCGCCAGCAGCTTGGCTCAGGCCGCCACAGATACGCAGTATTTT.

This rearrangement joins TRBV5-4 to TRBJ2-3; possible D gene TRBD2, 5 bases. The CDR3 totals 15 residues. V dropped 2 bases and J dropped 2 bases, with 12 bases sitting between them. Germline V gene sequence: CDR1 SGHNT, CDR2 YYREEE (reference sequence). The CDR3 nucleotides are TGTGCCAGCAGCTTCCCAGGACTTGACACAGATACGCAGTATTTT. Protein: CASSFPGLDTDTQYF.

The V call is TRBV11-3, the J call TRBJ2-1; 8 bases map to TRBD1. Germline CDR1 and CDR2: SGHNT and YENEEA. The CDR3 spans 15 residues. V dropped 5 bases and J dropped 2; count of bases not matched to a gene: 5. The DNA of the CDR3 is TGTGCCAGCAGCCTTCCGGGACAGGCCTACAATGAGCAGTTCTTC. Amino acids: CASSLPGQAYNEQFF.

This chain uses TRBV19 with TRBJ2-7; 9 bases fit TRBD2. This CDR3 is 16 amino acids long. Trimming removed 5 bases from V and 2 bases from J; junction bases left unmatched: 10. CDR1 is LNHDA and CDR2 is SQIVND in the germline V gene (reference sequence). The chain's CDR3 is CASSLIPGTSPYEQYF. The CDR3 coding sequence is TGTGCCAGTAGTTTGATACCCGGGACTAGCCCCTACGAGCAGTACTTC.

This sequence joins TRBV28 and TRBJ1-4, with D uncertain. Deletions cut 5 bases from V and 0 bases from J, with 13 bases between. Per germline, CDR1 MDHEN and CDR2 SYDVKM. The CDR3 has 16 residues. In DNA, the CDR3 is TGTGCCAGCAGTCCCCACGGGGAGGCAACTAATGAAAAACTGTTTTTT. Residues: CASSPHGEATNEKLFF. Variable domain in full (rest from reference TRBV28 and TRBJ1-4): DVKVTQSSRYLVKRTGEKVFLECVQDMDHENMFWYRQDPGLGLRLIYFSYDVKMKEKGDIPEGYSVSREKKERFSLILESASTNQTSMYLCASSPHGEATNEKLFFGSGTQLSVL.

The CDR3 DNA reads as TGTGCCACCAGTGACCCTAGACAGGGGCCTAACTATGGCTACACCTTC. Translating it yields CATSDPRQGPNYGYTF. The chain uses TRBV24-1 and TRBJ1-2, with 8 bases matching TRBD1. This CDR3 spans 16 amino acids. Germline CDR1 and CDR2: KGHDR and SFDVKD. Trimming at V came to 4 bases and at J to 0 bases, leaving 6 bases not matched to a gene.